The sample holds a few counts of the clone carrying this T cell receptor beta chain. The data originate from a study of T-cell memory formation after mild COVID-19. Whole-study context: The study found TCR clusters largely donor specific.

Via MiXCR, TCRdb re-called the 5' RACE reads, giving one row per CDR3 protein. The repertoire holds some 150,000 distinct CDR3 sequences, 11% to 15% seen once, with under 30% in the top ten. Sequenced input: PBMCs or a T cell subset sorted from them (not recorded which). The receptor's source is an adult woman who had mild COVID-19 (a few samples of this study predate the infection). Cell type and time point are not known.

CDR3 DNA: TGCAGCGTTCCCTCATCAGGGGATTTTGGAGATACGCAGTATTTT. Translated: CSVPSSGDFGDTQYF. V gene TRBV29-1 combines with J gene TRBJ2-3; possibly TRBD1 for D (6 bases). The CDR3 is 15 residues long. Germline loops: CDR1 SQVTM, CDR2 ANQGSEA. Trimming shortened V by 5 bases and J by 5 bases, and 20 bases separated the two germline ends.